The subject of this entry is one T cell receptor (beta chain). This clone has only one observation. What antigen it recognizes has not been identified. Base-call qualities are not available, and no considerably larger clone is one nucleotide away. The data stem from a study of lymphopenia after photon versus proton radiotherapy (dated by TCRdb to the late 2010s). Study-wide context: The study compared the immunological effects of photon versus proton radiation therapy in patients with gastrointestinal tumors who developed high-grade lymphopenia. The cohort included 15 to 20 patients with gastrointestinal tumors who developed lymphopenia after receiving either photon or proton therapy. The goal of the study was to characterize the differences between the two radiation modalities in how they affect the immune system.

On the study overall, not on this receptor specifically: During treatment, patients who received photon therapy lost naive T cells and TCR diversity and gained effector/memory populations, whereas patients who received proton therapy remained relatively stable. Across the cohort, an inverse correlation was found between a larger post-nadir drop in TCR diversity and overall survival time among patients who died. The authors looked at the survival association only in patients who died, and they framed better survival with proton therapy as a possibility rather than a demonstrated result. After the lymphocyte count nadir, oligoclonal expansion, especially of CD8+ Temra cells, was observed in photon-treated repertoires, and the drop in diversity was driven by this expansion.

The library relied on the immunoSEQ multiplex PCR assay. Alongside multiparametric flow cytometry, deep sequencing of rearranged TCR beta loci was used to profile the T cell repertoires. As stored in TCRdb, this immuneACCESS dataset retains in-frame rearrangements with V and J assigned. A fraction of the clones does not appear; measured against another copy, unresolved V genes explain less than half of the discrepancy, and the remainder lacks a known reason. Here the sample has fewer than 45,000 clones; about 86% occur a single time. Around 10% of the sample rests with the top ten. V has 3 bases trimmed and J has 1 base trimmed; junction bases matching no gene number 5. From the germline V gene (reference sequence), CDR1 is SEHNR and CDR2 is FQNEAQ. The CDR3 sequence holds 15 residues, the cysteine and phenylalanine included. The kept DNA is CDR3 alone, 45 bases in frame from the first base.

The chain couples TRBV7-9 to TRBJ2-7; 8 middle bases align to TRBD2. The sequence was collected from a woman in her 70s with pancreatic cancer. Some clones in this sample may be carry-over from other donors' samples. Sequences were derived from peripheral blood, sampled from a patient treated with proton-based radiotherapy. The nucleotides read TGTGCCAGCAGCTTTCTAGCGGGTATGTCCTACGAGCAGTACTTC. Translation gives CASSFLAGMSYEQYF.